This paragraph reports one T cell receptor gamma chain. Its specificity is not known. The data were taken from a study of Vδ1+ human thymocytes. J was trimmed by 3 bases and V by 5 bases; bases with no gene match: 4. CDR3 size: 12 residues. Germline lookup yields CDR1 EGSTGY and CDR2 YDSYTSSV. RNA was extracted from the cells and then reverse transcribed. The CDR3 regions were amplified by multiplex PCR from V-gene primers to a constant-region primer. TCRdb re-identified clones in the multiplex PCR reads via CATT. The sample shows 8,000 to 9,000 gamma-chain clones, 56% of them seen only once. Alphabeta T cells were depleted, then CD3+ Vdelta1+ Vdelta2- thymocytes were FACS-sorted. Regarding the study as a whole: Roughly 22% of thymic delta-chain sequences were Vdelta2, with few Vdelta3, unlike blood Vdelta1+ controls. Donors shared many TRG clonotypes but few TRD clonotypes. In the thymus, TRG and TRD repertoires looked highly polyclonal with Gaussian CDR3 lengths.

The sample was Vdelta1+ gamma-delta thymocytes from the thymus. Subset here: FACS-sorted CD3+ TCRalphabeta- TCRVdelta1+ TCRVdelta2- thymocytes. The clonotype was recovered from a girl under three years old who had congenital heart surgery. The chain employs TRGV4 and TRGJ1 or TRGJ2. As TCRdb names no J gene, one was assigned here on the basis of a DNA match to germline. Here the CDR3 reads CATWGLYYKKLF. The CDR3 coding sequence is TGTGCCACCTGGGGACTTTATTATAAGAAACTCTTT.